The T cell receptor (beta chain) described here comes from a study of long-term antiretroviral therapy in people with HIV. Overall study findings and caveats: Clonal expansions arising prior to ART prevailed in the repertoire at every time point. ART adherence, viral resistance and therapy changes went undocumented.

Researchers ran immunoSEQ v3.0 at survey level. TCRdb's copy holds only in-frame clones and misses some; the assay was immunoSEQ multiplex PCR. The profile shows around 17,000 clones, about 88% of them singletons. To note about this clone: Its antigen remains unidentified.

V gave up 3 bases and J gave up 1 base, with 7 bases separating them. The CDR3 length is 14 residues. CDR1 is SGDLS and CDR2 is YYNGEE in the germline V gene. The J gene is TRBJ2-2, the V gene TRBV9, with D perhaps matching TRBD1 (6 bases). This material consisted of unsorted PBMCs, taken 0.1 years after starting antiretroviral therapy. This clonotype was obtained from a man between 18 and 35 years old with HIV. The CDR3 protein is CASSGQENTGELFF. In DNA, the CDR3 is TGTGCCAGCAGCGGACAGGAGAACACCGGGGAGCTGTTTTTT.